This passage covers 14 T cell receptor beta chains from one sample sequenced in a study of shared clonotypes between healthy human individuals. This table comes from immunoSEQ multiplex PCR, and its TCRdb copy is limited to in-frame clones, with some not included. The repertoire consists of around 2.1 million clones, with about 92% occurring once and the leading ten covering 1.5% to 2%. Naive CD8 cells comprised CD45RO-negative, CCR7-positively selected cells, excluding terminally differentiated effector memory CD45RA+ cells. Sequenced: naive CD8+ T cells from PBMCs. All receptors come from a man aged 18 to 35 in good health. Some clones in this sample may be carry-over from other donors' samples.

Regarding this clone: The sample has other DNA sequences that encode this CDR3 too. This sequence joins TRBV28 and TRBJ1-1, with D possibly TRBD1 on 5 matching bases. The germline gives CDR1 MDHEN, CDR2 SYDVKM. The germline V and J ends were trimmed by 5 bases and 1 base, with 8 bases remaining between them. CDR3 length: 13 amino acids. The CDR3 here is CASSPTGNTEAFF. In DNA, the CDR3 is TGTGCCAGCAGTCCCACAGGGAACACTGAAGCTTTCTTT.

This clone was detected only once. V gene TRBV15 combines with J gene TRBJ2-5; 10 bases match TRBD2. From germline, CDR1 is LNHNV and CDR2 YYDKDF (reference sequence). V was pared by 5 bases and J by 0 bases, with 3 bases of the junction left unmatched. The CDR3 runs 15 residues. The CDR3 DNA follows: TGTGCCACCAGCGCGAGCGGGAGGGACCAAGAGACCCAGTACTTC. This codes for CATSASGRDQETQYF.

The chain uses TRBV30 and TRBJ2-1, with 10 bases lining up with TRBD1. This CDR3 is built from 16 residues. The germline V gene has CDR1 GTSNPN and CDR2 SVGIG (reference sequence). After removal of 3 bases from V and 3 bases from J, the junction contained 8 bases not matched to a gene. DNA of the CDR3: TGTGCCTGGAGACGTGGGGACAGGGGAATCTACAATGAGCAGTTCTTC. Translation gives CAWRRGDRGIYNEQFF.

This chain uses TRBV5-5 with TRBJ2-7; 7 positions agree with TRBD2. Germline V gene sequence: CDR1 SGHKS, CDR2 YYEKEE (reference sequence). The ends lost 3 bases at V and 4 bases at J; junction bases unmatched: 7. The CDR3 extends over 14 amino acids. CDR3 loop: CASSSPGRGYEQYF. In DNA form, the CDR3 reads TGTGCCAGCAGCTCACCAGGGCGGGGGTACGAGCAGTACTTC.

Points on this clone: Other DNA sequences in the sample encode the same CDR3. The CDR3 DNA reads TGTGCCAGCAGCGCCTTGAACACTGAAGCTTTCTTT. Protein sequence: CASSALNTEAFF. The V call is TRBV9, the J call TRBJ1-1; D is ambiguous. Deletions cut 3 bases from V and 0 bases from J, with 3 bases between. Germline lookup yields CDR1 SGDLS and CDR2 YYNGEE. The CDR3 runs 12 residues.

This chain links TRBV5-1 with TRBJ2-4; unclear D gene. The germline V gene encodes CDR1 SGHRS and CDR2 YFSETQ. The CDR3 spans 15 residues. Trimming stripped 6 bases from V and 0 bases from J, with 13 bases between. CDR3 in DNA: TGCGCCAGCAAGGAAATATATGAAGCCAAAAACATTCAGTACTTC. Translation gives CASKEIYEAKNIQYF.

The chain couples TRBV2 to TRBJ2-1, with 7 bases matching TRBD2. The CDR3 contains 14 residues. The germline gives CDR1 SNHLY, CDR2 FYNNEI. The ends lost 2 bases at V and 5 bases at J; junction bases unmatched: 3. The CDR3 loop is CASSETSANNEQFF. The CDR3 DNA is TGTGCCAGCAGTGAAACTAGCGCCAACAATGAGCAGTTCTTC.

The V call is TRBV2, the J call TRBJ1-5; unclear D gene. Trimming took 3 bases from V and 0 from J, leaving 9 bases between them. Germline CDR1 is SNHLY and CDR2 is FYNNEI. The CDR3 extends over 15 amino acids. The CDR3 loop reads CASSDLLYSNQPQHF. DNA of the CDR3: TGTGCCAGCAGTGATTTACTCTATAGCAATCAGCCCCAGCATTTT.

V gene TRBV11-1 combines with J gene TRBJ2-7; D is uncertain. V lost 4 bases and J lost 3, with 7 bases in between. Per the germline V gene, CDR1 is SGHAT and CDR2 is FQDESV (reference sequence). The CDR3 totals 12 residues. In DNA, the CDR3 is TGTGCCAGCAGCTCGACCTACTACGAGCAGTACTTC. Translation gives CASSSTYYEQYF.

This rearrangement joins TRBV5-1 to TRBJ2-7; 7 bases map to TRBD2. The CDR3 loop spans 14 amino acids. The V gene end was trimmed by 0 bases and the J gene end by 7 bases; junction bases not matched to a gene: 7. From germline, CDR1 is SGHRS and CDR2 YFSETQ. The chain's CDR3 is CASSLAGGTGEQYF. For the CDR3, the DNA is TGCGCCAGCAGCTTGGCCGGGGGGACGGGTGAGCAGTACTTC.

The chain links TRBV7-8 to TRBJ2-7; D ambiguous. The CDR3 has 16 residues. V lost 0 bases, J lost 2 bases, and 14 bases lay in between. CDR1 and CDR2 (germline): SGHVS, FQNEAQ. The CDR3 sequence: CASSLAAGVGTYEQYF. The CDR3 DNA reads as TGTGCCAGCAGCTTAGCCGCCGGTGTTGGCACCTACGAGCAGTACTTC.

V usage is TRBV29-1 and J usage is TRBJ1-1, with unresolved D. CDR1 and CDR2 (germline): SQVTM, ANQGSEA. The V end was cut by 0 bases, the J end by 11 bases, with 13 bases between. The CDR3 totals 12 residues. CDR3 sequence: CSVEDLGLSAFF. The CDR3 bases are TGCAGCGTTGAAGATCTGGGCCTAAGCGCTTTCTTT.

The J gene is TRBJ2-3, the V gene TRBV11-2, with TRBD2 matching 12 bases. Germline-derived CDR1 and CDR2 are SGHAT and FQNNGV. V lost 1 base, J lost 7 bases, and 6 bases stayed unmatched. The CDR3 consists of 16 residues. The CDR3 DNA is TGTGCCAGCAGCTTAGCTAGCGGGAGGGCCGCATATACGCAGTATTTT. It encodes CASSLASGRAAYTQYF.

The chain uses TRBV4-1 and TRBJ2-1; 10 positions agree with TRBD2. V lost 5 bases to trimming and J lost 7 bases; unmatched junction nucleotides: 11. This CDR3 spans 16 amino acids. Germline V gene data show CDR1 as MGHRA and CDR2 as YSYEKL. The CDR3 reads CASSSRKRGGRNEQFF. The CDR3 coding sequence is TGCGCCAGCAGCTCCCGCAAGCGGGGGGGTAGGAATGAGCAGTTCTTC.